These T cell receptor beta chains were read from a single sample in a study of blood T cells in healthy people across ages. TCRdb reprocessed the 5' RACE reads with MiXCR, giving one entry per CDR3 protein. This table holds some 880,000 distinct CDR3 sequences, under 40% found once. The specimen was blood. The receptors were sampled from a man between 18 and 29 years old in good health. The CDR3 runs from the conserved cysteine through the conserved F or W. Clone size is given for some rows only: seen once, a few or many times, or a class if the clone is expanded.

clone size	V gene	J gene	CDR3 protein
.	TRBV5-1	TRBJ2-6	CASSLGGPEANVLTF
.	TRBV7-2	TRBJ1-1	CASSFGTRVEAFF
.	TRBV7-9	TRBJ2-1	CASSLTGRDEQFF
.	TRBV28	TRBJ2-5	CASIQVGGYQETQYF
.	TRBV20-1	TRBJ2-7	CSARDRGEQYF
once	TRBV10-2	TRBJ2-5	CASKGQEETQYF
.	TRBV7-6	TRBJ2-2	CASSPGTLTGELFF
.	TRBV7-2	TRBJ2-5	CASSSEGLAGMYQETQYF
few	TRBV20-1	TRBJ2-3	CSHGTQYF
.	TRBV9	TRBJ2-7	CASSVGMGVRGEQYF
few	TRBV4-1	.	CASSPSRGSGRSYNEQYF
.	TRBV12-3/TRBV12-4	TRBJ2-3	CASSFSGGADTQYF
.	TRBV5-4	TRBJ2-1	CASSWPGTSGSSYNEQFF
few	TRBV9	TRBJ1-2	CASSGAPGQNYGYTF
.	TRBV5-1	TRBJ1-1	CASSFPQGAGNTEAFF
.	TRBV29-1	TRBJ2-1	CSVGHWTGLWWQFF
.	TRBV4-3	TRBJ1-1	CASSQLQGLSNTEAFF
.	TRBV11-2	TRBJ1-2	CASSQPGTGYGYTF
few	TRBV12-3/TRBV12-4	.	CASSSEGGETQYF
many	TRBV9	TRBJ2-1	CASSVVGGGAYNEQFF
few	TRBV12-3/TRBV12-4	TRBJ2-3	CASSLRKGRGNADTQYF
many	TRBV10-3	TRBJ2-5	CAISSDWKETQYF
many	TRBV12-3/TRBV12-4	TRBJ2-5	CASSSTGGGVETQYF
.	TRBV4-1	TRBJ2-3	CASSPRGGRGMNTQYF
.	TRBV6-2/TRBV6-3	TRBJ1-5	CATASWEISNQPQHF
.	TRBV4-2	TRBJ1-5	CASSQEPRGRVLGSNQPQHF
.	TRBV7-9	TRBJ2-5	CASSLDPQRETQYF
few	TRBV5-1	TRBJ2-1	CASSLAQNNEQFF
.	TRBV18	TRBJ1-6	CASSPQVQGTATPLHF
many	TRBV7-2	TRBJ2-4	CASSFGGLDIQYF
few	TRBV5-1	TRBJ2-1	CASSVEVSYNEQFF
.	TRBV27	TRBJ1-6	CASSPTVSSYNSPLHF
.	TRBV7-2	TRBJ1-2	CASSLAREDYGYTF
.	TRBV5-5	.	CASSFPSDGHAETQYF
few	TRBV10-3	TRBJ2-3	CAISGVGYTDTQYF
once	TRBV4-2	TRBJ2-1	CASSQPHGSGWDEQFF
.	TRBV7-2	TRBJ1-4	CASTQTAEGGKLFF
.	TRBV5-1	TRBJ2-3	CASAQGTPSTDTQYF
few	TRBV12-3/TRBV12-4	TRBJ2-7	CASSLVIAISYEQYF
few	TRBV3-1	TRBJ2-5	CASNQQRGTQETQYF
once	TRBV29-1	TRBJ1-2	CSVEAAGANYGYTF
once	TRBV3-1	TRBJ2-3	CASSQNSHSTDTQCF
few	TRBV28	TRBJ2-3	CASRVAGGVADTQYF
.	TRBV4-2	TRBJ1-1	CAGSHQQGADTEAFF
.	TRBV11-1	TRBJ2-1	CASSFHVNEQFF
.	TRBV20-1	TRBJ1-2	CSAREQRAGRYGYTF
.	TRBV27	TRBJ1-5	CASSLNRGTPQHF